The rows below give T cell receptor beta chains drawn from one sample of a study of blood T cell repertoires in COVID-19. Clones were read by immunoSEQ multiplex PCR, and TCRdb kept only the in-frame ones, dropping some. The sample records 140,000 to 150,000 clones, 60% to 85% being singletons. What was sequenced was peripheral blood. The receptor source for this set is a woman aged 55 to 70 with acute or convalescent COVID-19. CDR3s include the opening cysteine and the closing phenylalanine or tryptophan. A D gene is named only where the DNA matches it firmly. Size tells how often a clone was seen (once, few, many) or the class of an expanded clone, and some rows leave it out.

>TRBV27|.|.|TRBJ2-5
TGTGCCAGCAGTTGGGGGAGGCAAGAGACCCAGTACTTC
CASSWGRQETQYF
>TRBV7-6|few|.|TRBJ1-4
TGTGCCAGCAGCGCACCGGAGTCATCAACTAATGAAAAACTGTTTTTT
CASSAPESSTNEKLFF
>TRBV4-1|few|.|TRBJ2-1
TGCGCCAGCAGCCGGATTGCGGAGATCAATGAGCAGTTCTTC
CASSRIAEINEQFF
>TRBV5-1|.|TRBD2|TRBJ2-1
TGCGCCAGCAGCTTTAGCGGGGCATACAATGAGCAGTTCTTC
CASSFSGAYNEQFF
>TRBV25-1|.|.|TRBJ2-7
TGTGCCAGCAGTTTCAGTTACGAGCAGTACTTC
CASSFSYEQYF
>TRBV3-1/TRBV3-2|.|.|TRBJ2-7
TGTGCCAGCAGCCATTGGACAGAGACCTACGAGCAGTACTTC
CASSHWTETYEQYF
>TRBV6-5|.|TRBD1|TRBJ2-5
TGTGCCAGCAGATCACCGGGACAGGGGGCACAGACCCAGTACTTC
CASRSPGQGAQTQYF
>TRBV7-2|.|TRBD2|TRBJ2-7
TGTGCCAGCAGCTCGACTCGGCGGGAGGGCCCGGGCTCCTACGAGCAGTACTTC
CASSSTRREGPGSYEQYF
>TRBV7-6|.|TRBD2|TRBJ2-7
TGTGCCAGCAGCTTAACTAGCGGGGCCTCGTACGAGCAGTACTTC
CASSLTSGASYEQYF
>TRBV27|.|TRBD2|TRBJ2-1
TGTGCCAGCAGTTTTCTGCGGGAGAACAATGAGCAGTTCTTC
CASSFLRENNEQFF
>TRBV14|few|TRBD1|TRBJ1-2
TGTGCCAGCAGCCAATTACAGGGGAATGGCTACACCTTC
CASSQLQGNGYTF
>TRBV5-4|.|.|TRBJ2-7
TGTGCCAGCAGCTTTGACTTCCGTTCCTACGAGCAGTACTTC
CASSFDFRSYEQYF
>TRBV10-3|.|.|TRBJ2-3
TGTGCCATCAGTGAAGGGGTCACAGATACGCAGTATTTT
CAISEGVTDTQYF
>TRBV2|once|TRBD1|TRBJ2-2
TGTGCCAGCACGGACAGGGGCCGGGGGGAGCTGTTTTTT
CASTDRGRGELFF
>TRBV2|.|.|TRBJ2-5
TGTGCCAGCAGTGATTACGGGACTCAAGGGGAGACCCAGTACTTC
CASSDYGTQGETQYF
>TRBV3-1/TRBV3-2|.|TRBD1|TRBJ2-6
TGTGCCAGCAGCCTGGGGACAGGGGGCTCTGGGGCCAACGTCCTGACTTTC
CASSLGTGGSGANVLTF
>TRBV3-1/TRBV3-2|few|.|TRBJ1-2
TGTGCCAGCAGCCAAGGACAGTTTTATGGCTACACCTTC
CASSQGQFYGYTF
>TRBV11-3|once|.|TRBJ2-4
TGTGCCAGCAGCTCCTCCGACATCCCAAACATTCAGTACTTC
CASSSSDIPNIQYF
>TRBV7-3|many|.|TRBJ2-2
TGTGCCAGCAGCTTAACCTCCAACCGAGCGAACACCGGGGAGCTGTTTTTT
CASSLTSNRANTGELFF
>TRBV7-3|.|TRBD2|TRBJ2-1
TGTGCCAGCAGCTTCCTAGCGGGAGGTGGTAATGAGCAGTTCTTC
CASSFLAGGGNEQFF
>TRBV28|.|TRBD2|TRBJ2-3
TGTGCCAGCAGTAGGAGCACTAGCGGGACAGATACGCAGTATTTT
CASSRSTSGTDTQYF